The 16 T cell receptor beta chains listed next were all sequenced from one sample in a study of glioma-infiltrating T cells. The iRepertoire nested amplicon-rescue multiplex PCR amplified TCR alpha and beta CDR3s from RNA. Each CDR3 protein gets one entry after TCRdb re-called the multiplex PCR reads with MiXCR. The table lists under 200,000 distinct CDR3 sequences, around 42% of them singletons. Sequenced input: glioma tissue, nonneoplastic brain tissue, or PBMCs (not recorded which). The receptors originated from a human donor with low-grade glioma or glioblastoma, undergoing nonglioma brain surgery, or in good health (not recorded which).

This chain connects TRBV5-5 to TRBJ1-1; D uncertain. V was trimmed by 2 bases and J by 0 bases, leaving 5 bases between them. This CDR3 is built from 13 residues. Germline V gene data show CDR1 as SGHKS and CDR2 as YYEKEE (reference sequence). The CDR3 coding sequence is TGTGCCAGCAGCTTTACCATGAACACTGAAGCTTTCTTT. It translates to CASSFTMNTEAFF.

This clonotype was counted between two and nine times. The chain recombines TRBV2 with TRBJ1-5; tentative D call: TRBD1 (6 bases). Germline V gene sequence: CDR1 SNHLY, CDR2 FYNNEI. This CDR3 has 14 residues. The germline V and J ends were trimmed by 8 bases and 3 bases, with 14 bases remaining between them. This CDR3 reads CASSGNRDNQPQHF. In DNA, the CDR3 is TGTGCCAGCTCTGGAAACAGGGACAATCAGCCCCAGCATTTT.

The gene calls are TRBV29-1 and TRBJ2-7; D is undetermined. The CDR3 runs 12 residues. V was pared by 6 bases and J by 0 bases, with 9 bases between. The germline CDR1 and CDR2 sequences are SQVTM and ANQGSEA. CDR3 residues: CSVGTFSYEQYF. DNA of the CDR3: TGCAGCGTCGGTACTTTCTCCTACGAGCAGTACTTC.

V is TRBV13 and J is TRBJ2-1; 11 bases are shared with TRBD1. The CDR3 length is 16 residues. Trimming cost V 5 bases and J 3 bases; bases outside gene matches: 6. The germline V gene encodes CDR1 PRHDT and CDR2 FYEKMQ (reference sequence). CDR3 amino acids: CASSTRTGGLYNEQFF. The CDR3 DNA reads as TGTGCCAGCAGCACTCGGACAGGGGGCCTCTACAATGAGCAGTTCTTC.

This clonotype has a single count. This clone may be a read error of a much larger clone one base away. The V gene is TRBV5-1, the J gene TRBJ2-7; D gene unclear. V gave up 4 bases and J gave up 4 bases, with 12 bases separating them. The CDR3 loop spans 13 amino acids. Germline V CDR1 and CDR2: SGHRS, YFSETQ. The chain's CDR3 is CASSQVFAYEQYF. CDR3 coding DNA: TGCGCCAGCAGCCAGGTGTTTGCATACGAGCAGTACTTC.

Remarks on this clonotype: A read error may explain this, as a much larger clone is one base away. CDR3 sequence: CASSGKDYNEQFF. The CDR3 DNA is TGTGCCAGTTCCGGGAAAGATTACAATGAGCAGTTCTTC. V is TRBV2 and J is TRBJ2-1; tentatively, D is TRBD2 (5 bases). Deletions cut 9 bases from V and 4 bases from J, with 13 bases between. Germline assignment: CDR1 SNHLY and CDR2 FYNNEI. CDR3 length equals 13 residues.

A remark on this clonotype: A read error may explain this, as a much larger clone is one base away. The chain recombines TRBV4-2 with TRBJ1-5; 7 bases line up with TRBD1. The CDR3 loop spans 14 amino acids. Looked up from germline, CDR1 is LGHNA and CDR2 is YNFKEQ. Here the CDR3 reads CASRQEQGDQPQHF. The CDR3 DNA reads TGTGCCAGCAGACAAGAGCAGGGGGATCAGCCCCAGCATTTT.

In its sample, this clonotype was seen many times. The rearrangement links TRBV12-3 or TRBV12-4 to TRBJ2-5; D may correspond to TRBD1 or TRBD2 (6 bases each). V was clipped by 5 bases and J by 1 base, with 14 bases between them. This CDR3 comprises 15 residues. The CDR3 DNA sequence: TGTGCCAGCAGTAAGGGGGGCTACATCCAAGAGACCCAGTACTTC. The encoded protein is CASSKGGYIQETQYF.

Many counts were recorded for this clonotype. The V call is TRBV20-1, the J call TRBJ1-5, with D tentatively TRBD1 (5 bases). The CDR3 spans 14 residues. CDR1 and CDR2 from the germline V gene are DFQATT and SNEGSKA (reference sequence). The V end lost 5 bases, the J end lost 5 bases, and 16 bases lay between the germline ends. CDR3 protein: CSAANIQGYQPQHF. CDR3 DNA sequence: TGCAGTGCTGCCAACATTCAGGGATATCAGCCCCAGCATTTT.

This clonotype was seen repeatedly, ten times or more. CDR3 DNA: TGTGCCACCAAGACAGGGGGATACACTGAAGCTTTCTTT. This gives the protein CATKTGGYTEAFF. The rearrangement joins TRBV28 to TRBJ1-1; 9 nucleotides match TRBD1. Losses at the gene ends were 10 bases for V and 3 bases for J; bases not matched to a gene: 6. The CDR3 spans 13 residues. The germline V gene encodes CDR1 MDHEN and CDR2 SYDVKM.

Many counts were recorded for this clonotype. This chain connects TRBV7-2 to TRBJ1-2, with D uncertain. CDR1 is SGHTA, CDR2 FQGNSA, per germline. CDR3 length equals 13 residues. V was cut by 1 base and J by 8 bases, with 11 bases left in between. The CDR3 reads CASSLDGSGGYTF. The CDR3 DNA reads as TGTGCCAGCAGCTTAGATGGGTCGGGCGGCTACACCTTC. Complete variable domain (other parts from reference TRBV7-2 and TRBJ1-2): GAGVSQSPSNKVTEKGKDVELRCDPISGHTALYWYRQSLGQGLEFLIYFQGNSAPDKSGLPSDRFSAERTGGSVSTLTIQRTQQEDSAVYLCASSLDGSGGYTFGSGTRLTVV.

The chain couples TRBV5-1 to TRBJ2-7; TRBD2 might be the D (5 bases). The CDR3 is 14 residues long. V gave up 2 bases and J gave up 2 bases, with 11 bases separating them. Per germline, CDR1 SGHRS and CDR2 YFSETQ. CDR3 sequence: CASSFGKETYEQYF. The CDR3 region has the DNA TGCGCCAGCAGCTTCGGGAAGGAAACCTACGAGCAGTACTTC.

This clonotype occurred many times. This chain links TRBV20-1 with TRBJ2-5; D remains ambiguous. This CDR3 has 15 amino acids. Between the trimmed V and J ends, which lost 2 bases and 4 bases, there was a span of 17 bases. Germline-derived CDR1 and CDR2 are DFQATT and SNEGSKA (reference sequence). As DNA, the CDR3 is TGCAGTGCTAGAATGCCGGGCTCCCAAGGAGAGACCCAGTACTTC. Translation gives CSARMPGSQGETQYF.

This clonotype appeared many times. V is TRBV6-1 and J is TRBJ2-5; TRBD2 aligns across 10 bases. Germline loops: CDR1 MNHNS, CDR2 SASEGT. The CDR3 is 15 amino acids. Trimming removed 6 bases from V and 2 bases from J; junction bases left unmatched: 6. CDR3 protein: CASSRGTSAQETQYF. The CDR3 DNA reads TGTGCCAGCAGCCGTGGGACTAGCGCACAAGAGACCCAGTACTTC.

The chain recombines TRBV6-6 with TRBJ2-1; D perhaps matches TRBD1 (5 bases). This CDR3 region has 15 residues. Trimming took 6 bases from V and 9 from J, leaving 21 bases between them. Germline CDR1 reads MNHNY; CDR2 reads SVGAGI (reference sequence). CDR3: CASSVAGVGRGEQFF. CDR3 nucleotide sequence: TGTGCCAGCAGCGTAGCCGGAGTGGGTAGGGGTGAGCAGTTCTTC.

In the case of this clonotype: The junction shows a germline mismatch at one end, possibly a read error. The chain employs TRBV6-1 and TRBJ2-3, with no clear D. The CDR3 covers 14 residues. Germline V CDR1 and CDR2: MNHNS, SASEGT. The CDR3 DNA reads as TGCGCCAGCAGTGAGTACCAATTTGCAGATACGCAGTATTTT. It is translated as CASSEYQFADTQYF.